The 24 T cell receptor beta chains given below trace back to one sample, sequenced in a study of cytomegalovirus exposure and HLA in healthy donors. The PCR employed 60 Vbeta primers together with 13 Jbeta primers. Repertoires were generated with immunoSEQ multiplex PCR, while TCRdb's copy carries only in-frame clones and drops some. Of 150,000 to 200,000 clones listed, 81% are singletons. The sample comprised PBMCs. The receptors derive from a man between 45 and 60 years old in good health and CMV-seronegative.

The chain carries TRBV2 and TRBJ1-1; possible D gene TRBD1, 5 bases. There are 11 residues in the CDR3. Germline V lookup: CDR1 SNHLY, CDR2 FYNNEI. V was trimmed by 5 bases and J by 10 bases, leaving 11 bases between them. CDR3 nucleotide sequence: TGTGCCAGCAGTCTGACTCAGGGAGCTTTCTTT. It encodes CASSLTQGAFF.

The rearrangement uses TRBV15 and TRBJ2-3; weak D call: TRBD2 (6 bases). The CDR3 loop spans 15 amino acids. Germline V gives CDR1 LNHNV, CDR2 YYDKDF (reference sequence). Trimming shortened V by 6 bases and J by 0 bases, and 13 bases separated the two germline ends. The CDR3: CATRAGRESTDTQYF. Here the CDR3 DNA reads TGTGCCACCAGGGCGGGTCGGGAGAGCACAGATACGCAGTATTTT.

Turning to this clone: This specimen includes other DNA sequences encoding the same CDR3. The chain is built from TRBV4-2 and TRBJ2-7; 14 positions match TRBD2. CDR3 length equals 17 residues. Germline V gene lookup returns CDR1 LGHNA and CDR2 YNFKEQ. V dropped 4 bases and J dropped 6; count of bases not matched to a gene: 11. The CDR3 nucleotides are TGTGCCAGCAGCCCGATACCCACCGGGACTAGCGGGGGCGAGCAGTACTTC. Amino acids: CASSPIPTGTSGGEQYF.

The J gene is TRBJ1-1, the V gene TRBV4-3, with 8 bases that match TRBD1. The ends lost 0 bases at V and 5 bases at J; junction bases unmatched: 14. The CDR3 consists of 18 residues. From germline, CDR1 is LGHNA and CDR2 YSLEER. CDR3 loop: CASSQDLGAGGAGTEAFF. DNA of the CDR3: TGCGCCAGCAGCCAAGATCTAGGGGCAGGGGGCGCGGGGACTGAAGCTTTCTTT.

The gene calls are TRBV5-4 and TRBJ2-7, with 11 bases fitting TRBD2. Germline trimming cut 2 bases from V and 6 bases from J; bases unmatched to any gene: 4. The CDR3 runs to 14 residues. Germline V CDR1 and CDR2: SGHNT, YYREEE (reference sequence). The CDR3 reads CASSFLAGGGEQYF. The CDR3 DNA reads as TGTGCCAGCAGCTTTCTAGCGGGGGGCGGCGAGCAGTACTTC.

This clone was seen a handful of times. This chain uses TRBV18 with TRBJ1-5, with 10 bases matching TRBD1. This CDR3 is built from 16 residues. CDR1 and CDR2 from the germline V gene are KGHSH and LQKENI. V lost 6 bases to trimming and J lost 5 bases; unmatched junction nucleotides: 10. CDR3 DNA sequence: TGTGCCAGCTCCCGTGATCGGACAGGGGGGGATCAGCCCCAGCATTTT. It codes for CASSRDRTGGDQPQHF.

The chain couples TRBV27 to TRBJ2-7; D perhaps matches TRBD2 (6 bases). The CDR3 extends over 13 amino acids. CDR1 and CDR2 (germline): MNHEY, SMNVEV (reference sequence). The germline V and J ends were trimmed by 5 bases and 0 bases, with 8 bases remaining between them. The CDR3 here is CASSTGSSYEQYF. In DNA, the CDR3 is TGTGCCAGCAGTACCGGGAGCTCCTACGAGCAGTACTTC.

The V gene is TRBV21-1, the J gene TRBJ1-1; TRBD1 was called by the table and not checked on the DNA. TRBV21-1 is a pseudogene. This CDR3 comprises 15 residues. The CDR3 region is CASSRRGDRGTEAFF. The CDR3 DNA is TGTGCCAGCAGCCGCCGAGGAGACAGGGGGACTGAAGCTTTCTTT.

This clone was picked up one time. The V gene is TRBV12-5, the J gene TRBJ1-1; D not certain. Germline V lookup: CDR1 LGHNT, CDR2 FRNRAP. V dropped 8 bases and J dropped 4 bases, with 14 bases sitting between them. The CDR3 has 13 amino acids. CDR3 nucleotide sequence: TGTGCTAGTTCCGTCGGGGTGAGCACTGAAGCTTTCTTT. This sequence encodes CASSVGVSTEAFF. Full variable domain (rest looked up from reference TRBV12-5 and TRBJ1-1): DARVTQTPRHKVTEMGQEVTMRCQPILGHNTVFWYRQTMMQGLELLAYFRNRAPLDDSGMPKDRFSAEMPDATLATLKIQPSEPRDSAVYFCASSVGVSTEAFFGQGTRLTVV.

The chain has TRBV29-1 and TRBJ1-3; 8 nucleotides line up with TRBD1. The CDR3 loop spans 15 amino acids. J was trimmed by 2 bases and V by 7 bases; bases with no gene match: 10. Germline V gene data show CDR1 as SQVTM and CDR2 as ANQGSEA. The CDR3 loop is CSALGQGKPGNTIYF. The CDR3 region has the DNA TGCAGCGCCCTAGGACAGGGAAAACCTGGAAACACCATATATTTT.

The rearrangement uses TRBV5-3 and TRBJ1-4; TRBD1 agrees at 7 bases. TRBV5-3 is an ORF; its function is uncertain. V gave up 3 bases and J gave up 4 bases; unmatched junction bases: 6. The CDR3 has 15 residues. The CDR3 protein is CARSYLRDSNEKLFF. The CDR3 DNA reads as TGTGCCAGAAGCTACCTCCGGGACAGTAATGAAAAACTGTTTTTT.

This sequence joins TRBV6-6 and TRBJ1-5; 7 bases agree with TRBD1. Germline CDR1 reads MNHNY; CDR2 reads SVGAGI (reference sequence). Trimming cost V 5 bases and J 6 bases; bases outside gene matches: 13. This CDR3 is built from 16 residues. In DNA form, the CDR3 reads TGTGCCAGCAGTGCCGAGGGACAGTCTGGAGCTCAGCCCCAGCATTTT. Translating gives CASSAEGQSGAQPQHF.

This rearrangement joins TRBV4-3 to TRBJ1-5; TRBD1 aligns across 7 bases. CDR3 size: 15 residues. The germline gives CDR1 LGHNA, CDR2 YSLEER. J gave up 4 bases and V 1 base, and 4 bases lay outside the gene matches. The CDR3 is CASSQGRTGNQPQHF. DNA of the CDR3: TGCGCCAGCAGCCAAGGGAGGACAGGAAATCAGCCCCAGCATTTT.

This clone was observed a few times. The V gene is TRBV29-1, the J gene TRBJ1-1; 9 nucleotides match TRBD1. This CDR3 comprises 13 residues. Germline assignment: CDR1 SQVTM and CDR2 ANQGSEA. J gave up 5 bases and V 6 bases, and 7 bases lay outside the gene matches. Written as DNA, the CDR3 is TGCAGCGTACGACAGGGGGGAGAGACTGAAGCTTTCTTT. It encodes CSVRQGGETEAFF.

V usage is TRBV6-1 and J usage is TRBJ1-6; weak D call: TRBD1 (6 bases). CDR1 is MNHNS and CDR2 is SASEGT in the germline V gene. The V end was cut by 0 bases, the J end by 16 bases, with 19 bases between. The length of the CDR3 is 15 residues. The CDR3 spells CASSEAFAGVEALHF. The CDR3, as DNA: TGTGCCAGCAGTGAAGCGTTTGCAGGGGTGGAGGCGCTCCACTTT.

The rearrangement uses TRBV6-5 and TRBJ2-5, with TRBD2 matching over 9 bases. The J call may be incorrect, as the DNA end agrees better with TRBJ2-7. Germline CDR1 reads MNHEY; CDR2 reads SVGAGI. This CDR3 region has 15 residues. The CDR3 DNA reads as TGTGCCAGCAGTTACGGCGGGGGGGCAGGCTACGAGCAGTACTTC. It codes for CASSYGGGAGYEQYF.

Regarding this clone: An end of the junction differs from the germline gene, which may be a read error. The chain combines TRBV7-9 with TRBJ2-7; D not certain. CDR1 SEHNR and CDR2 FQNEAQ come from the germline V gene (reference sequence). This CDR3 has 12 amino acids. The CDR3 DNA reads TGTTCCAGCAGTGCAGGTTTCTACGAGCAGTACTTC. Translated: CSSSAGFYEQYF.

V gene TRBV4-2 combines with J gene TRBJ1-1, with 9 bases identical to TRBD1. The V and J ends lost 0 bases and 1 base, in that order; junction bases with no gene match: 12. This CDR3 has 19 amino acids. CDR1 and CDR2 (germline): LGHNA, YNFKEQ. CDR3 in amino acids: CASSQEVRTGDLKNTEAFF. The CDR3 DNA follows: TGTGCCAGCAGCCAAGAAGTACGGACAGGGGATTTGAAGAACACTGAAGCTTTCTTT.

The gene calls are TRBV10-3 and TRBJ1-1; D not certain. The CDR3 spans 16 residues. Trimming pared 1 base from V and 2 bases from J, leaving 14 bases between. Germline V CDR1 and CDR2: ENHRY, SYGVKD. CDR3 protein: CAISELGIRRNTEAFF. The CDR3 DNA sequence: TGTGCCATCAGTGAGTTGGGTATAAGGAGAAACACTGAAGCTTTCTTT.

The chain has TRBV11-2 and TRBJ2-1, with 11 bases matching TRBD2. The ends lost 5 bases at V and 4 bases at J; junction bases unmatched: 4. Germline V gene lookup returns CDR1 SGHAT and CDR2 FQNNGV. CDR3 length: 15 residues. The CDR3 protein is CASSQTSGDYNEQFF. In DNA, the CDR3 is TGTGCCAGCAGCCAGACTAGCGGGGATTACAATGAGCAGTTCTTC.

The chain combines TRBV19 with TRBJ2-6; 7 positions match TRBD1. Trimming at V came to 3 bases and at J to 0 bases, leaving 2 bases not matched to a gene. CDR3 length: 16 amino acids. Germline V lookup: CDR1 LNHDA, CDR2 SQIVND (reference sequence). For the CDR3, the DNA is TGTGCCAGTAGTATGGGGGACAGCTCTGGGGCCAACGTCCTGACTTTC. Translating it yields CASSMGDSSGANVLTF.

The chain recombines TRBV19 with TRBJ1-4; TRBD1 agrees at 10 bases. After removal of 5 bases from V and 6 bases from J, the junction contained 6 bases not matched to a gene. The CDR3 extends over 15 amino acids. Looked up from germline, CDR1 is LNHDA and CDR2 is SQIVND (reference sequence). The CDR3 coding sequence is TGTGCCAGTAGTCCACGGACAGGGGGGGATGAAAAACTGTTTTTT. Translated: CASSPRTGGDEKLFF. The whole variable domain, filled in from reference TRBV19 and TRBJ1-4, reads DGGITQSPKYLFRKEGQNVTLSCEQNLNHDAMYWYRQDPGQGLRLIYYSQIVNDFQKGDIAEGYSVSREKKESFPLTVTSAQKNPTAFYLCASSPRTGGDEKLFFGSGTQLSVL.

The CDR3 DNA reads TGTGCCAGCAGCCTCCCGGGTTTCGAGCAGTACTTC. It translates to CASSLPGFEQYF. This chain uses TRBV7-6 with TRBJ2-5; D unresolved. The J call may be incorrect, as the DNA end agrees better with TRBJ2-7. Germline values: CDR1 SGHVS, CDR2 FNYEAQ. This CDR3 comprises 12 residues.

This clone has just a few counts. The rearrangement uses TRBV15 and TRBJ1-5; D may be TRBD1 (5 bases). V was shortened by 0 bases and J by 5 bases, with 26 bases between the two germline ends. Germline V lookup: CDR1 LNHNV, CDR2 YYDKDF (reference sequence). The CDR3 totals 20 residues. CDR3 loop: CATSRDLIRSAGGSYQPQHF. CDR3 DNA sequence: TGTGCCACCAGCAGAGATCTCATTCGTTCAGCGGGGGGTTCTTATCAGCCCCAGCATTTT.